This TCR beta chain was obtained from a study of blood T cell repertoires in COVID-19. Across the whole study: Samples taken during acute and convalescent COVID-19 were collected in the United States, Italy and Spain.

Germline CDR1 is GTSNPN and CDR2 is SVGIG (reference sequence). Trimming left V 0 bases short and J 7 bases short, with 13 bases between. This CDR3 spans 14 amino acids. Measured with immunoSEQ multiplex PCR; TCRdb has only the in-frame clones, and not every one. The data hold around 700,000 clones, with around 90% observed a single time. Details on this clone: This CDR3 is also generated by other DNA sequences in the sample.

Input material: peripheral blood. The TCR originated in a woman between 18 and 30 years old with acute or convalescent COVID-19. V gene TRBV30 combines with J gene TRBJ1-5; maybe TRBD1 (5 bases). DNA of the CDR3: TGTGCCTGGAGTGTAGGCCAGGGAGGACAGCCCCAGCATTTT. It codes for CAWSVGQGGQPQHF. Full variable domain (outside the CDR3, taken from reference TRBV30 and TRBJ1-5): SQTIHQWPATLVQPVGSPLSLECTVEGTSNPNLYWYRQAAGRGLQLLFYSVGIGQISSEVPQNLSASRPQDRQFILSSKKLLLSDSGFYLCAWSVGQGGQPQHFGDGTRLSIL.